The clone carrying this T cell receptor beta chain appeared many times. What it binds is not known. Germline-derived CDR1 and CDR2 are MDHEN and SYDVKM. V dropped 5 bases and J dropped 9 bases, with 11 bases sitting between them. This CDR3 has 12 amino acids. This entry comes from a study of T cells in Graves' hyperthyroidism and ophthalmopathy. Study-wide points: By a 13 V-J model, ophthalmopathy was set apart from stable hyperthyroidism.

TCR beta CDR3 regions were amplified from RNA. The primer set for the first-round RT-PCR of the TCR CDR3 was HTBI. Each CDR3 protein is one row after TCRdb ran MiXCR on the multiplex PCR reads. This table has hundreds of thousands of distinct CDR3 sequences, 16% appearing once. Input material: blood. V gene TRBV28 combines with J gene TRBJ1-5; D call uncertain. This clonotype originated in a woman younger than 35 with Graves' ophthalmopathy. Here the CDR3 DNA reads TGTGCCAGCAGTCGGCCTTTACGGCCCCAGCATTTT. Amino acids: CASSRPLRPQHF. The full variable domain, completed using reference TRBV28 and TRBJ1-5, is DVKVTQSSRYLVKRTGEKVFLECVQDMDHENMFWYRQDPGLGLRLIYFSYDVKMKEKGDIPEGYSVSREKKERFSLILESASTNQTSMYLCASSRPLRPQHFGDGTRLSIL.